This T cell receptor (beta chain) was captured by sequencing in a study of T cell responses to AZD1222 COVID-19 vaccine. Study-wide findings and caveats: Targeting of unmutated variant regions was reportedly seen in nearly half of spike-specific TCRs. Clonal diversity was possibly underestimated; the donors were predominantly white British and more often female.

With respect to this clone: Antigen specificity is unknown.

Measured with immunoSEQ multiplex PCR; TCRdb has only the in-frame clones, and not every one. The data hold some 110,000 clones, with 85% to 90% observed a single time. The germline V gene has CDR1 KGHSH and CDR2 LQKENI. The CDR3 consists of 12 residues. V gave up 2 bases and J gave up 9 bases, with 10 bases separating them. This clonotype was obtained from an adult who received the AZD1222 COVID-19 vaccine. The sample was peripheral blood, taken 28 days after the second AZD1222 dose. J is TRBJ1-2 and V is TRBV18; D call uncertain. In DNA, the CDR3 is TGTGCCAGCTCACCAAACTCCGGGAGCTACACCTTC. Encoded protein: CASSPNSGSYTF.